Presented here are 23 T cell receptor beta chains from one specimen sequenced in a study of blood T cells in healthy people across ages. It was with a sample-barcoded 5' primer and a J-beta primer mix that a second PCR of roughly 6 to 12 cycles was run. TCRdb processed the 5' RACE reads anew with MiXCR; each CDR3 protein has one entry. The sample has approximately 790,000 distinct CDR3 sequences; less than 80% are singletons. Sequencing was done on a sample of blood. The receptors derive from a man aged 25 to 40 in good health.

The chain carries TRBV4-2 and TRBJ2-5, with 9 bases matching TRBD2. Germline CDR1 and CDR2: LGHNA and YNFKEQ. This CDR3 has 17 residues. J gave up 0 bases and V 4 bases, and 9 bases lay outside the gene matches. Here the CDR3 DNA reads TGTGCCAGCAGCCGAACCCTTAGCGGGGGAAACCAAGAGACCCAGTACTTC. It codes for CASSRTLSGGNQETQYF.

V and J are TRBV7-2 and TRBJ1-6, with TRBD1 matching over 9 bases. There are 15 residues in the CDR3. After removal of 5 bases from V and 9 bases from J, the junction contained 8 bases not matched to a gene. From germline, CDR1 is SGHTA and CDR2 FQGNSA. The CDR3 is CASSARGQGGSPLHF. The CDR3 bases are TGTGCCAGCAGCGCCCGGGGACAGGGAGGTTCACCCCTCCACTTT.

The gene calls are TRBV29-1 and TRBJ2-1; D is tentatively TRBD1 or TRBD2 (5 bases each). Trimming took 0 bases from V and 4 from J, leaving 10 bases between them. The CDR3 has 14 amino acids. Germline V gene data show CDR1 as SQVTM and CDR2 as ANQGSEA. This CDR3 is CSVEEGTEYNEQFF. CDR3 DNA: TGCAGCGTTGAAGAGGGGACCGAATACAATGAGCAGTTCTTC.

This clonotype was seen only a few times. The rearrangement uses TRBV4-3 and TRBJ2-5, with TRBD1 matching over 7 bases. The CDR3 has 15 residues. V shed 1 base and J 4 bases; nucleotides not matched to a gene: 6. Germline CDR1 reads LGHNA; CDR2 reads YSLEER. The CDR3 spells CASSQGRGLLETQYF. CDR3 bases: TGCGCCAGCAGCCAAGGAAGGGGGCTTTTAGAGACCCAGTACTTC.

This sequence joins TRBV7-2 and TRBJ1-6; weak D call: TRBD1 (5 bases). V was trimmed by 4 bases and J by 6 bases, leaving 19 bases between them. The CDR3 runs 17 residues. Germline V CDR1 and CDR2: SGHTA, FQGNSA. CDR3 DNA sequence: TGTGCCAGCAGCTCGGAGGGCAGGGCTTTGCTTAATTCACCCCTCCACTTT. As protein: CASSSEGRALLNSPLHF.

Only a few counts were recorded for this clonotype. The chain combines TRBV6-6 with TRBJ2-4; TRBD2 agrees at 7 bases. V dropped 6 bases and J dropped 5; count of bases not matched to a gene: 4. Germline V gene sequence: CDR1 MNHNY, CDR2 SVGAGI (reference sequence). The CDR3 consists of 13 residues. This chain's CDR3 is CASRAGEQNIQYF. CDR3 bases: TGTGCCAGCAGGGCGGGGGAACAAAACATTCAGTACTTC.

The gene calls are TRBV28 and TRBJ2-5; D is tentatively TRBD1 or TRBD2 (6 bases each). Germline V gives CDR1 MDHEN, CDR2 SYDVKM. CDR3 length: 14 amino acids. V gave up 8 bases and J gave up 0 bases, with 13 bases separating them. The CDR3 DNA reads TGTGCCAGCGGGGGGCGGACGAACCAAGAGACCCAGTACTTC. Amino acids: CASGGRTNQETQYF.

The chain employs TRBV7-9 and TRBJ2-1, with 8 bases aligning to TRBD1. The germline CDR1 and CDR2 sequences are SEHNR and FQNEAQ (reference sequence). V was pared by 1 base and J by 6 bases, with 14 bases of the junction left unmatched. The CDR3 runs to 18 residues. As DNA, the CDR3 is TGTGCCAGCAGCTTAGTTGGGACAGGTCGTTCTCCCCGCAATGAGCAGTTCTTC. This codes for CASSLVGTGRSPRNEQFF. The whole variable domain, filled in from reference TRBV7-9 and TRBJ2-1, reads DTGVSQNPRHKITKRGQNVTFRCDPISEHNRLYWYRQTLGQGPEFLTYFQNEAQLEKSRLLSDRFSAERPKGSFSTLEIQRTEQGDSAMYLCASSLVGTGRSPRNEQFFGPGTRLTVL.

The chain is built from TRBV27 and TRBJ2-7; no clear D. Trimming shortened V by 3 bases and J by 1 base, and 10 bases separated the two germline ends. The CDR3 totals 14 residues. Germline CDR1 and CDR2: MNHEY and SMNVEV (reference sequence). For the CDR3, the DNA is TGTGCCAGCAGTTTCGTCACAAATTCCTACGAGCAGTACTTC. Residues: CASSFVTNSYEQYF.

Here the CDR3 DNA reads TGTGCCAGCAGGAGGCCCCATCTGGGAGGCGAGCAGTACTTC. It is translated as CASRRPHLGGEQYF. This chain joins TRBV6-2 or TRBV6-3 and TRBJ2-4; a possible D gene is TRBD2 (6 bases). Gene TRBJ2-7 matches the end of the DNA better, so the J call may be wrong. CDR3 length: 14 residues. Germline lookup yields CDR1 MNHEY and CDR2 SVGEGT.

The V and J genes are TRBV5-1 and TRBJ2-4; TRBD1 matches 7 bases. This CDR3 comprises 16 residues. Germline CDR1 is SGHRS and CDR2 is YFSETQ. The V segment lost 4 bases and the J segment 4 bases; nucleotides outside the gene matches: 11. The CDR3 loop is CASSPRERGPKNIQYF. In nucleotides, the CDR3 is TGCGCCAGCAGCCCCCGTGAGAGGGGGCCAAAAAACATTCAGTACTTC.

The V and J genes are TRBV30 and TRBJ2-3; tentatively, D is TRBD1 (6 bases). V was trimmed by 6 bases and J by 0 bases, leaving 10 bases between them. The CDR3 sequence is 13 residues long. Germline V CDR1 and CDR2: GTSNPN, SVGIG (reference sequence). This CDR3 reads CACHRDSTDTQYF. As DNA, the CDR3 is TGTGCCTGTCACAGGGATAGCACAGATACGCAGTATTTT.

The V call is TRBV4-3, the J call TRBJ2-1, with TRBD2 as a possible D gene (5 bases). The CDR3 has 16 residues. Trimming cost V 0 bases and J 7 bases, with 16 bases left between them. The germline V gene has CDR1 LGHNA and CDR2 YSLEER. CDR3 in amino acids: CASSQERRGSRNEQFF. In DNA form, the CDR3 reads TGCGCCAGCAGCCAAGAACGACGGGGTTCTCGGAATGAGCAGTTCTTC.

The V gene is TRBV2, the J gene TRBJ1-5; 11 nucleotides align to TRBD1. CDR3 length equals 17 residues. Per germline, CDR1 SNHLY and CDR2 FYNNEI. Trimming cost V 4 bases and J 0 bases; bases outside gene matches: 5. The CDR3 bases are TGTGCCAGCAGTGGCGGGGACAGGGGGGGTAGCAATCAGCCCCAGCATTTT. Its translation is CASSGGDRGGSNQPQHF.

The V call is TRBV5-5, the J call TRBJ2-7; tentatively, D is TRBD1 or TRBD2 (5 bases each). The ends were cut back, 1 base at V and 6 bases at J, with 17 bases in the middle. Germline CDR1 and CDR2: SGHKS and YYEKEE (reference sequence). CDR3 length equals 15 residues. The CDR3 nucleotides read TGTGCCAGCAGCTTGATCCGGGACCCCCCGGGCGAGCAGTACTTC. It is translated as CASSLIRDPPGEQYF.

This clonotype was recorded a few times. J is TRBJ1-6 and V is TRBV10-3; TRBD1 matches 7 bases. Trimming at V came to 2 bases and at J to 5 bases, leaving 15 bases not matched to a gene. The CDR3 loop spans 19 amino acids. The germline V gene encodes CDR1 ENHRY and CDR2 SYGVKD. CDR3 in amino acids: CAISEGTQNRGPNNSPLHF. The CDR3, as DNA: TGTGCCATCAGTGAGGGGACACAGAACAGGGGACCCAATAATTCACCCCTCCACTTT.

The V call is TRBV6-2 or TRBV6-3, the J call TRBJ1-2; maybe TRBD1 (6 bases). The CDR3 is 12 residues long. The germline gives CDR1 MNHEY, CDR2 SVGEGT. The V gene lost 8 bases and the J gene lost 4 bases, with 11 bases spanning the gap. CDR3 in DNA: TGTGCCAGCCTTCACAGGGTCTATGGCTACACCTTC. Translation: CASLHRVYGYTF.

As for this clonotype: The germline gene is not matched at one end of the junction; a read error may be the cause. The chain links TRBV15 to TRBJ2-3, with a possible D match to TRBD1 (6 bases). This CDR3 spans 15 amino acids. Germline V gene data show CDR1 as LNHNV and CDR2 as YYDKDF (reference sequence). CDR3 in DNA: TGTACCACCAGCAGACCGGGACAAGGCACAGATACGCAGTATTTT. Protein: CTTSRPGQGTDTQYF.

This chain uses TRBV4-2 with TRBJ2-7; D uncertain. Trimming removed 4 bases at V and 0 bases at J, with 13 bases between. Germline CDR1 reads LGHNA; CDR2 reads YNFKEQ. This CDR3 is built from 15 residues. The CDR3 nucleotides are TGTGCCAGCAGCCCCGGCAGCCGGAACTCCTACGAGCAGTACTTC. Translated: CASSPGSRNSYEQYF.

In this sample, this clonotype turned up a few times. V and J are TRBV4-3 and TRBJ2-6, with 8 bases fitting TRBD2. CDR1 and CDR2 from the germline V gene are LGHNA and YSLEER. The length of the CDR3 is 19 residues. The V segment lost 3 bases and the J segment 0 bases; nucleotides outside the gene matches: 10. This chain's CDR3 is CASSQVLAGGYSGANVLTF. The CDR3 nucleotides read TGCGCCAGCAGCCAGGTGCTTGCGGGGGGTTACTCTGGGGCCAACGTCCTGACTTTC.

The J gene is TRBJ2-5, the V gene TRBV7-9; D may be TRBD2 (6 bases). Near its end, the DNA agrees better with TRBJ2-7, so the J call may be wrong. The length of the CDR3 is 14 residues. The germline gives CDR1 SEHNR, CDR2 FQNEAQ (reference sequence). CDR3 sequence: CASSLDGGSREQYF. CDR3 DNA sequence: TGTGCCAGCAGCTTAGATGGAGGGTCGCGCGAGCAGTACTTC.

On this clonotype itself: Germline is not matched at one junction end, which may reflect a read error. This chain joins TRBV27 and TRBJ2-5; D might be TRBD2 (6 bases). The CDR3 loop spans 13 amino acids. In germline, CDR1 is MNHEY, CDR2 SMNVEV (reference sequence). The CDR3 DNA reads TGTGCCAGCGTCCCGTGGGGGGAAGAGACCCAGTATTTC. Translated: CASVPWGEETQYF.

V is TRBV7-2 and J is TRBJ2-4; 8 bases align to TRBD1. The CDR3 length is 13 residues. Germline V CDR1 and CDR2: SGHTA, FQGNSA. The J segment lost 13 bases and the V segment lost 5 bases, leaving 10 bases of the junction unmatched. In nucleotides, the CDR3 is TGTGCCAGCAGCCCGTATACAGGGGGTAGGCAGTACTTC. Protein: CASSPYTGGRQYF.